This entry lists 22 T cell receptor beta chains sequenced from one sample in a study of T-cell memory formation after mild COVID-19. TCRdb itself ran the 5' RACE reads through MiXCR, one entry per CDR3 protein. Of a few hundred thousand distinct CDR3 sequences detected, roughly 15% appear once; the ten largest clones hold approximately 23%. The sample consisted of PBMCs or a T cell subset sorted from them (not recorded which). Every receptor here comes from a man aged 18 to 30 who had mild COVID-19 (a few samples of this study predate the infection). Cell type and time point are not known.

V usage is TRBV5-1 and J usage is TRBJ2-7; D uncertain. V lost 0 bases and J 2 bases, leaving 9 bases between the germline ends. The CDR3 totals 14 residues. From germline, CDR1 is SGHRS and CDR2 YFSETQ. CDR3 amino acids: CASSLAPETYEQYF. CDR3 DNA: TGCGCCAGCAGCTTGGCGCCGGAAACCTACGAGCAGTACTTC.

This chain links TRBV20-1 with TRBJ2-3, with 10 positions matching TRBD2. In germline, CDR1 is DFQATT, CDR2 SNEGSKA (reference sequence). J gave up 0 bases and V 5 bases, and 5 bases lay outside the gene matches. This CDR3 is built from 15 residues. CDR3 bases: TGCAGTGCTGCACGGACTAGCGGTAGCACAGATACGCAGTATTTT. This codes for CSAARTSGSTDTQYF.

V usage is TRBV6-5 and J usage is TRBJ1-2, with D perhaps matching TRBD1 (6 bases). CDR3 length equals 12 residues. Deletions cut 9 bases from V and 2 bases from J, with 10 bases between. Germline V gene lookup returns CDR1 MNHEY and CDR2 SVGAGI. The CDR3 DNA is TGTGCCAGTACCACAGGGAACTATGGCTACACCTTC. Translated, it gives CASTTGNYGYTF.

The chain has TRBV7-3 and TRBJ2-1; D may be TRBD2 (5 bases). CDR1 is SGHTA and CDR2 is FQGTGA in the germline V gene. Trimming removed 4 bases from V and 3 bases from J, with 7 bases in between. The CDR3 contains 13 residues. CDR3 residues: CASSSEGYNEQFF. The CDR3 DNA reads as TGTGCCAGCAGCTCAGAGGGCTACAATGAGCAGTTCTTC. Based on the CDR3 plus reference TRBV7-3 and TRBJ2-1, the full variable domain is GAGVSQTPSNKVTEKGKYVELRCDPISGHTALYWYRQSLGQGPEFLIYFQGTGAADDSGLPNDRFFAVRPEGSVSTLKIQRTERGDSAVYLCASSSEGYNEQFFGPGTRLTVL.

The chain recombines TRBV4-1 with TRBJ2-7, with 7 bases identical to TRBD2. The germline V gene encodes CDR1 MGHRA and CDR2 YSYEKL. Trimming at V came to 2 bases and at J to 0 bases, leaving 4 bases not matched to a gene. This CDR3 has 15 residues. The DNA of the CDR3 is TGCGCCAGCAGCCAACTAGCGGATCCCTCCTACGAGCAGTACGTC. It translates to CASSQLADPSYEQYV.

CDR3 amino acids: CASSPRLASDTQYF. CDR3 DNA: TGTGCCAGCAGCCCTAGACTAGCGTCAGATACGCAGTATTTT. The chain couples TRBV6-5 to TRBJ2-3, with TRBD2 matching 8 bases. The CDR3 consists of 14 residues. From germline, CDR1 is MNHEY and CDR2 SVGAGI. The ends lost 6 bases at V and 4 bases at J; junction bases unmatched: 6.

The chain employs TRBV7-2 and TRBJ2-5; tentative D call: TRBD2 (7 bases). The ends were cut back, 5 bases at V and 4 bases at J, with 14 bases in the middle. Germline V CDR1 and CDR2: SGHTA, FQGNSA. The CDR3 has 14 residues. Here the CDR3 DNA reads TGTGCCAGCAGCGGCCGGGGGGCGGTAGAGACCCAGTACTTC. It specifies CASSGRGAVETQYF.

The chain is built from TRBV7-3 and TRBJ2-2; D is perhaps TRBD1 (6 bases). V shed 1 base and J shed 6 bases, with 15 bases lying between them. CDR3 length: 16 residues. Germline lookup yields CDR1 SGHTA and CDR2 FQGTGA. CDR3 region: CASSLMGRTASGELFF. The CDR3 DNA reads TGTGCCAGCAGCTTAATGGGCAGGACAGCCTCCGGGGAGCTGTTTTTT.

This clonotype was counted ten times or more. The rearrangement joins TRBV7-2 to TRBJ1-4, with D perhaps TRBD1 (6 bases). This CDR3 is built from 16 residues. V dropped 1 base and J dropped 11 bases, with 20 bases sitting between them. Germline loops: CDR1 SGHTA, CDR2 FQGNSA. The CDR3 DNA reads as TGTGCCAGCAGCTTAGGATGGGGGGCCCCCCAGAACAAACTGTTTTTT. Translation: CASSLGWGAPQNKLFF.

V gene TRBV5-1 combines with J gene TRBJ2-3; 12 bases map to TRBD2. Germline CDR1 is SGHRS and CDR2 is YFSETQ. J was trimmed by 4 bases and V by 7 bases; bases with no gene match: 10. CDR3 length: 16 residues. CDR3 in DNA: TGCGCCAGCCGCCAATCTAGCGGGGGGGCCCCAGATACGCAGTATTTT. This encodes CASRQSSGGAPDTQYF.

This clonotype turned up a few times. This sequence joins TRBV6-2 or TRBV6-3 and TRBJ1-5; 8 bases are a match to TRBD1. Looked up from germline, CDR1 is MNHEY and CDR2 is SVGEGT. The CDR3 has 14 amino acids. V trimming: 6 bases; J trimming: 6 bases; junction bases outside the gene matches: 7. The DNA of the CDR3 is TGTGCCAGCAGATATGGACAGGGCGGTCAGCCCCAGCATTTT. It codes for CASRYGQGGQPQHF.

The chain carries TRBV20-1 and TRBJ2-1; 8 nucleotides match TRBD2. The CDR3 loop spans 15 amino acids. Germline assignment: CDR1 DFQATT and CDR2 SNEGSKA (reference sequence). The chain's CDR3 is CSNAASGPRNNEQFF. CDR3 bases: TGCAGCAACGCGGCTAGCGGGCCGAGAAACAATGAGCAGTTCTTC.

Ten or more counts support this clonotype. This chain joins TRBV12-5 and TRBJ2-1; 8 nucleotides match TRBD1. The CDR3 has 14 residues. Germline V gene sequence: CDR1 LGHNT, CDR2 FRNRAP. The J segment lost 6 bases and the V segment lost 1 base, leaving 2 bases of the junction unmatched. The CDR3 region has the DNA TGTGCTAGTGGTTTGGCGACAGGGGCCAATGAGCAGTTCTTC. This sequence encodes CASGLATGANEQFF.

This clonotype appeared once. The chain couples TRBV29-1 to TRBJ1-2; D might be TRBD1 (5 bases). The CDR3 is 17 amino acids. The germline V and J ends were trimmed by 1 base and 4 bases, with 22 bases remaining between them. CDR1 SQVTM and CDR2 ANQGSEA come from the germline V gene. This CDR3 is CSVEVRIMGLGSYGYTF. In nucleotides, the CDR3 is TGCAGCGTTGAAGTTCGAATCATGGGGCTGGGCTCCTATGGCTACACCTTC.

V gene TRBV12-3 or TRBV12-4 combines with J gene TRBJ1-5; TRBD1 matches 7 bases. V was pared by 7 bases and J by 5 bases, with 5 bases of the junction left unmatched. This CDR3 region has 13 residues. The CDR3 protein is CASTRTGDQPQHF. In DNA form, the CDR3 reads TGTGCCAGCACTCGGACAGGCGATCAGCCCCAGCATTTT.

The genes are TRBV4-1 and TRBJ1-1, with a tentative D call TRBD1 (5 bases). Germline values: CDR1 MGHRA, CDR2 YSYEKL. V shed 0 bases and J shed 7 bases, with 12 bases lying between them. The CDR3 spans 14 residues. CDR3 residues: CASSQERDGGEAFF. Here the CDR3 DNA reads TGCGCCAGCAGCCAAGAGAGGGACGGTGGTGAAGCTTTCTTT.

V usage is TRBV11-2 and J usage is TRBJ2-2; TRBD2 agrees at 10 bases. J lost 1 base, V lost 3 bases, and 5 bases had no gene match. This CDR3 has 17 amino acids. Germline values: CDR1 SGHAT, CDR2 FQNNGV. CDR3 amino acids: CASSFKRGGLNTGELFF. The CDR3 bases are TGTGCCAGCAGCTTCAAGCGGGGGGGTTTGAACACCGGGGAGCTGTTTTTT.

The chain has TRBV4-3 and TRBJ2-7, with 8 positions matching TRBD2. Germline V gene sequence: CDR1 LGHNA, CDR2 YSLEER. After removal of 4 bases from V and 2 bases from J, the junction contained 4 bases not matched to a gene. The CDR3 totals 14 residues. The CDR3 coding sequence is TGCGCCAGCAGCCGGAAGCGGGGGACCTACGAGCAGTACGTC. As protein: CASSRKRGTYEQYV.

The CDR3 nucleotides read TGTGCCAGCAGCTTGTTCCACAACGAGCAGTACGTC. The encoded protein is CASSLFHNEQYV. The gene calls are TRBV5-6 and TRBJ2-7, with D unresolved. The CDR3 runs to 12 residues. The germline CDR1 and CDR2 sequences are SGHDT and YYEEEE. Trimming left V 1 base short and J 5 bases short, with 7 bases between.

The rearrangement joins TRBV11-1 to TRBJ1-6, with 10 bases identical to TRBD1. The CDR3 sequence is 14 residues long. V dropped 3 bases and J dropped 12; count of bases not matched to a gene: 5. Germline CDR1 is SGHAT and CDR2 is FQDESV (reference sequence). CDR3 protein: CASSFGTGVLPLHF. For the CDR3, the DNA is TGTGCCAGCAGCTTCGGGACAGGGGTTTTACCCCTCCACTTT.

This chain uses TRBV20-1 with TRBJ2-3, with 14 nucleotides matching TRBD2. V gave up 3 bases and J gave up 4 bases; unmatched junction bases: 15. The germline CDR1 and CDR2 sequences are DFQATT and SNEGSKA (reference sequence). The CDR3 loop spans 19 amino acids. This CDR3 reads CSARETSGGGSSGADTQYF. The CDR3 DNA follows: TGCAGTGCTAGGGAGACTAGCGGGGGGGGTTCTAGCGGGGCAGATACGCAGTATTTT.

The chain carries TRBV6-5 and TRBJ1-1; D is unclear. CDR1 is MNHEY and CDR2 is SVGAGI in the germline V gene. The CDR3 loop spans 14 amino acids. V was trimmed by 6 bases and J by 2 bases, leaving 13 bases between them. Written as DNA, the CDR3 is TGTGCCAGCAGCCATGGACCGACTAACACTGAAGCTTTCTTT. Translating gives CASSHGPTNTEAFF.